The sequence of this T cell receptor beta chain was determined in a study of regulatory T cells in long-lasting Graves disease. As for time point: persistent/refractory GD, antithyroid drugs over 5 years with positive TRAb. PBMC-extracted RNA yielded the TCR library. Tubes containing EDTA received roughly 9 milliliters of drawn peripheral blood. This clonotype has only a few counts. What it binds is not known. Study-wide findings and caveats: Persistent patients had a count of shared public clonotypes (approximately 3,000) that exceeded that of new patients (roughly 1,000). Persistent Graves' patients showed reduced TCR diversity versus newly diagnosed patients. Favored usage of TRBV28, TRBJ1-2 and TRBJ2-5 was recorded in persistent disease.

Library construction for TCR beta used iRepertoire HTBI primers and Arm-PCR of CDR3 regions. One entry per CDR3 protein results from TCRdb running MiXCR on the multiplex PCR reads. The sample lists 500,000 to 700,000 distinct CDR3 sequences, 30% occurring once. The germline CDR1 and CDR2 sequences are SGHRS and YFSETQ. V was trimmed by 2 bases and J by 6 bases, leaving 14 bases between them. This CDR3 comprises 14 residues. The TCR sequence derives from a female donor with Graves disease. The input for sequencing was peripheral blood mononuclear cells (PBMCs), taken when the disease was refractory, from a patient treated with antithyroid drugs. The V gene is TRBV5-1, the J gene TRBJ1-2; a possible D gene is TRBD1 (5 bases). The CDR3 sequence is CASSFLGGADGYTF. The CDR3 region has the DNA TGCGCCAGCAGCTTTCTCGGGGGAGCCGATGGCTACACCTTC.